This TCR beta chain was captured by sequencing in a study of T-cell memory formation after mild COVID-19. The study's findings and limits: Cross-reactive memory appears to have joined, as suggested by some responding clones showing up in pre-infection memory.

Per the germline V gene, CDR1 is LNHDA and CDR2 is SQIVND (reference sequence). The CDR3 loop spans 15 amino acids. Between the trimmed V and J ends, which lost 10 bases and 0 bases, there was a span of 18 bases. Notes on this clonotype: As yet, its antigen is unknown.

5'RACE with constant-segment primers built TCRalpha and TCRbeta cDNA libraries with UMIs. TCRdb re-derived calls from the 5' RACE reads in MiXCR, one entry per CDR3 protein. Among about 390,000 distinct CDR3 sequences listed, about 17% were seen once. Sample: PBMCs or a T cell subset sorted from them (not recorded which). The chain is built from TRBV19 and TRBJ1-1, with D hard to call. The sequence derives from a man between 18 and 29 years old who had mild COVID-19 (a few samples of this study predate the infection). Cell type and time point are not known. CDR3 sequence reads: CATREEVRMNTEAFF. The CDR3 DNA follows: TGTGCCACCCGAGAAGAGGTTCGGATGAACACTGAAGCTTTCTTT.